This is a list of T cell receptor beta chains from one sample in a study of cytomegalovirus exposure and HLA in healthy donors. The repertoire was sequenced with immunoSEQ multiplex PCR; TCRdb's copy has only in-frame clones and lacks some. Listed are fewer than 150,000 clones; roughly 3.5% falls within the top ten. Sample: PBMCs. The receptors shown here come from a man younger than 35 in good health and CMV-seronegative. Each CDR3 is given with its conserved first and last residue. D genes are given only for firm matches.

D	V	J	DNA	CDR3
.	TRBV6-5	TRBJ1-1	TGTGCCAGCAGTATACGGAGCGGGAACACTGAAGCTTTCTTT	CASSIRSGNTEAFF
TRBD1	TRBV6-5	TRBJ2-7	TGTGCTAGCACCGGGACAGGGGGAACCTACGAGCAGTACTTC	CASTGTGGTYEQYF
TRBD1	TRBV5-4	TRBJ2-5	TGTGCCAGCAGCTTGGGACAGGGGGGAACGGAGACCCAGTACTTC	CASSLGQGGTETQYF
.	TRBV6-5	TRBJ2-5	TGTGCCAGCCGGGACATCCAAGAGACCCAGTACTTC	CASRDIQETQYF
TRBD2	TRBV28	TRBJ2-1	TGTGCCACCAGGGAGGGGAACGTCACCCCATTCTCCGAGTTCTTC	CATREGNVTPFSEFF
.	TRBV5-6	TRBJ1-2	TGTGCCAGCAGCTTGGGAGGTTATGGCTACACCTTC	CASSLGGYGYTF
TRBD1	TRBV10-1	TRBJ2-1	TGCGCCAGCAGTGGTAACCGGGACAGGGGGCAATACAATGAGCAGTTCTTC	CASSGNRDRGQYNEQFF
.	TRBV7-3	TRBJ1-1	TGTGCCAGCAGCCCTCGGGACTCGAGGACTGAAGCTTTCTTT	CASSPRDSRTEAFF
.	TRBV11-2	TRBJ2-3	TGTGCCAGCAGCTTAGTAAATTTAGGCACAGATACGCAGTATTTT	CASSLVNLGTDTQYF
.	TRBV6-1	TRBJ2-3	TGTGCCAGCAGTGGCCACACTAGCTGGGCTCAGTATTTT	CASSGHTSWAQYF
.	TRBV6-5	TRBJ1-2	TGTGCCAGCAGTTACTCGGTCCGGGATGGCTACACCTTC	CASSYSVRDGYTF
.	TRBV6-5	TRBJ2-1	TGTGCCAGCACCCAGCGGACTAACAATGAGCAGTTCTTC	CASTQRTNNEQFF
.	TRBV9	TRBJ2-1	TGTGCCAGCAGCGTAGACCACCTAAAGCAGTTCTTC	CASSVDHLKQFF
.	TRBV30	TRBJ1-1	TGTGCCTGGAGTGAGGGGTGGGTCACTGAAGCTTTCTTT	CAWSEGWVTEAFF
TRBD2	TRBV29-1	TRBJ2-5	TGCAGCGTTGAAGAGGGGGGACTAGCGGGAGGGCCCAGGTACTTC	CSVEEGGLAGGPRYF
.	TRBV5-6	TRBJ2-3	TGTGCCAGCAGCTTCCCGGCGGCAGATACGCAGTATTTT	CASSFPAADTQYF
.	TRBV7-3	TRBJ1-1	TGTGCCAGCAGCTTAATCCCCAACGGGGGAAACACTGAAGCTTTCTTT	CASSLIPNGGNTEAFF
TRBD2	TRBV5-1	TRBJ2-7	TGCGCCAGCAGCTCTAGCGGGACTACCTACGAGCAGTACTTC	CASSSSGTTYEQYF
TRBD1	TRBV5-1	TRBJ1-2	TGCGCCAGCAGCCCGGTCCCACAGGGGGCGAACCCTAACTATGGCTACACCTTC	CASSPVPQGANPNYGYTF
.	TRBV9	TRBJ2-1	TGTGCCAGCAGCGTAGGGCGGAACTCCTACAATGAGCAGTTCTTC	CASSVGRNSYNEQFF
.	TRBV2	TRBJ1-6	TGTGCCAGCAGGTCGGAGTTTCAGACACCCCTCCACTTT	CASRSEFQTPLHF
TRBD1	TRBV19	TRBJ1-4	TGTGCCAGTAGTATAGATAACAGGGGGCGCAAAAAACTGTTTTTT	CASSIDNRGRKKLFF
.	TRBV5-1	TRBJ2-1	TGCGCCAGCAGTTACACAGCTAGCTCGCCCTACAATGAGCAGTTCTTC	CASSYTASSPYNEQFF
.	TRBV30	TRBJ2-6	TGTGCCTGGAGTGAGGACTCCTGGGCCAACGTCCTGACTTTC	CAWSEDSWANVLTF
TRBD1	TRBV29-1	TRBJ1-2	TGCAGCGTTAGACAGGGCAACCCCCTGGATGGCTACACCTTC	CSVRQGNPLDGYTF
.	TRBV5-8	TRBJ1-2	TGTGCCAGCAGCTTGAAGTCAGGGATCCTGATTAACTATGGCTACACCTTC	CASSLKSGILINYGYTF
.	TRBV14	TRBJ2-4	TGTGCCAGCAGCCAAACCCAGGGAAGGGACATTCAGTACTTC	CASSQTQGRDIQYF
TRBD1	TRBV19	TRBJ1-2	TGTGCCAGTAGTCCCAAGGACAGGTCTAAGGTCTATGGCTACACCTTC	CASSPKDRSKVYGYTF
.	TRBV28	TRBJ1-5	TGTGCCAGCAGTGCCGCCAGGGGTCCCAATCAGCCCCAGCATTTT	CASSAARGPNQPQHF
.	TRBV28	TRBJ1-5	TGTGCCAGTAGCAGGGGTTGGAGCAATCAGCCCCAGCATTTT	CASSRGWSNQPQHF
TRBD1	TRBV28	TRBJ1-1	TGTGCCAGCAGGGGTTACACAGGGGGCCAAGGGTTTGAAGCTTTCTTT	CASRGYTGGQGFEAFF
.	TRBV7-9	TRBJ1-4	TGTGCCAGCAGCTCCCTAGGGGCCTACCTCGGGGAAAAACTGTTTTTT	CASSSLGAYLGEKLFF
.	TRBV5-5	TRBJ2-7	TGTGCCAGCAGCCCAGGTACCGAGCAGTACTTC	CASSPGTEQYF
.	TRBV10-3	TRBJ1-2	TGTGCCATCAGTGAGTTAAACCCAGGGCTTGGCTACACCTTC	CAISELNPGLGYTF
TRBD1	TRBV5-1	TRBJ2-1	TGCGCCAGCAGCGCTCCCGGGACAGGGTATCTCGAGCAGTTCTTC	CASSAPGTGYLEQFF